This T cell receptor (beta chain) was sequenced for a study of molecular identifiers for immune sequencing clone quantification. General observations from the study: Spiked Jurkat TCR RNA originating from one cell could reportedly be identified amid more than 950,000 naive cells. Clones above 20 RNA copies contained over 98% of effector molecules but under 1% of naive ones.

A few counts support this clonotype. Antigen: not known. A single record per CDR3 protein comes from TCRdb applying MiXCR to the PCR reads. The sample carries about 510,000 distinct CDR3 sequences, 20% to 25% recorded once. J gave up 4 bases and V 3 bases, and 10 bases lay outside the gene matches. The germline CDR1 and CDR2 sequences are GTSNPN and SVGIG (reference sequence). The CDR3 length is 16 residues. Sequencing was performed on naive CD8+ T cells from blood, with Jurkat cell RNA spiked in. Subset specified: FACS-sorted CD8+CD4-CCR7+CD45RA+ naive T cells. This receptor was identified in a human donor in good health. Some libraries in this study had Jurkat cell RNA spiked in. The chain uses TRBV30 and TRBJ2-3; TRBD1 aligns across 10 bases. CDR3 sequence: CAWSHRQGTGADTQYF. The CDR3 coding sequence is TGTGCCTGGAGCCACCGCCAAGGGACAGGGGCAGATACGCAGTATTTT. Full variable domain (outside the CDR3, taken from reference TRBV30 and TRBJ2-3): SQTIHQWPATLVQPVGSPLSLECTVEGTSNPNLYWYRQAAGRGLQLLFYSVGIGQISSEVPQNLSASRPQDRQFILSSKKLLLSDSGFYLCAWSHRQGTGADTQYFGPGTRLTVL.